This paragraph reports one T cell receptor (beta chain). Its antigen is currently not known. Base qualities are not recorded, but no much larger clone differs from it by a single base. This entry is derived from a study of human thymus T cells (dated by TCRdb to 2020 to 2022). Broadly, across the study: TCR alpha and beta repertoires from about 8 infant thymus samples and four related peripheral blood samples were characterized in the study. Donor ages ranged from about 7 to 244 days, and the cohort comprised roughly six male and a couple of female infants. Findings and caveats that apply to the study as a whole: Thymus samples yielded on average approximately 840,000 unique TCRB clonotypes, compared with 75,000 to 85,000 from blood samples. Usage of V and J gene segments appeared to be biased in both the thymic and the peripheral blood repertoires.

TCRB and TCRAD loci were amplified from a standardized quantity of quality-controlled genomic DNA using the immunoSEQ multiplex PCR assay. The V(D)J region was spanned by amplicons of a length sufficient to cover the CDR3 and to identify V and J genes. Through the commercial immunoSEQ service, the amplicons were sequenced on an Illumina platform. In the paper's pipeline: Corrections for primer bias and sequencing errors followed previously described methods, while TCRAD and TCRB definitions were based on the IMGT database. Repertoires were analysed with immunoSEQ Analyzer 3.0 and VDJTools, covering basic statistics, V/J segment usage, diversity estimates, rarefaction and pairwise overlap. Diversity was estimated with Chao1, ChaoE, Efron-Thisted, Shannon and inverse Simpson indices, and also on datasets down-sampled to the smallest sample. Repertoire overlap was assessed by strict matching of CDR3 nucleotide sequence, V gene and J gene, and clustering was done by Jaccard-based multidimensional scaling. Held by TCRdb, this immuneACCESS table contains in-frame sequences only and omits some clones. Under half of the omission traces to an unresolved V gene where checked; the cause of the rest is unknown. V and J calls and clone size follow that table, whereas D and trimming were derived from the DNA. Here the sample has about 50,000 clones; around 93% occur a single time. The ten largest clonotypes hold under 0.2% of the sample.

The CDR3 covers 13 residues, taking in both the cysteine and the phenylalanine. Here the CDR3 DNA is all that survives: 39 bases in frame from base 1. As encoded in the germline V gene, CDR1 is MNHNS while CDR2 is SASEGT. The V and J ends are trimmed by 4 bases and 6 bases, leaving 10 bases between them. The donors were immunologically healthy infants in Finland who had open corrective cardiac surgery for congenital heart defects. During surgery, a small about 0.45-1 mL aliquot of peripheral blood was collected from four of the eight donors. For blood samples, genomic DNA was extracted from all available leukocytes instead of from a fixed number of cells. ACK lysis buffer was used to remove erythrocytes from the blood, and the remaining leukocytes were kept as pellets at -70 degrees C. A QIAsymphony instrument was used to extract genomic DNA from the frozen cell pellets.

The receptor was derived from a girl under three years old with a congenital heart defect but otherwise immunologically healthy. This sequence uses TRBV6-1 and TRBJ2-1, with the D segment identity uncertain. The source material was blood. The CDR3 corresponds to CASSGKVVNEQFF. The nucleotide sequence is TGTGCCAGCAGTGGAAAAGTAGTCAATGAGCAGTTCTTC.